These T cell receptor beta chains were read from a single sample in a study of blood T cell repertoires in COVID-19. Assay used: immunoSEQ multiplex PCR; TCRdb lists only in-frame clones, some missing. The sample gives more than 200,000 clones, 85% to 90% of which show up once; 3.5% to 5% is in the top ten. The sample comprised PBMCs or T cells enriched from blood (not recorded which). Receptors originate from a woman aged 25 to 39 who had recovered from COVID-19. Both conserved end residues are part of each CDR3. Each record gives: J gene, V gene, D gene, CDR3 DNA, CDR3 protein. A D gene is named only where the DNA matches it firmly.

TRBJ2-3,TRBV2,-,TGTGCCAGCAGTGAGCGGATTAGCACAGATACGCAGTATTTT,CASSERISTDTQYF
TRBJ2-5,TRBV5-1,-,TGCGCCAGCAGCCTAAAGACTCACGGGGAGACCCAGTACTTC,CASSLKTHGETQYF
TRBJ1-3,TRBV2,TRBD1,TGTGCCAGCAGTATTACCGGGACAGGGCTTGGAAACACCATATATTTT,CASSITGTGLGNTIYF
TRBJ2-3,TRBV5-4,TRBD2,TGTGCCAGCAGCTTGGGACTAGCGGGAGATACGCAGTATTTT,CASSLGLAGDTQYF
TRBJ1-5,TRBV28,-,TGTGCCAGCAGTTTCCTCTATCAGCCCCAGCATTTT,CASSFLYQPQHF
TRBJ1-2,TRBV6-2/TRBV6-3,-,TGTGCCAGCAGTTACTCGTCAGGGGTCTATGGCTACACCTTC,CASSYSSGVYGYTF
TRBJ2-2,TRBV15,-,TGTGCCACCAGCAGAGATCGGGGGTCCGGGGAGCTGTTTTTT,CATSRDRGSGELFF
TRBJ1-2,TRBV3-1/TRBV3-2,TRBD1,TGTGCCAGCAGCCTCCTAAGCCTGGGACTGGGACAGGTGAACTATGGCTACACCTTC,CASSLLSLGLGQVNYGYTF
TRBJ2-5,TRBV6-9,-,TGTGCCAGATCGACCAGGGGGGTCCAAGAGACCCAGTACTTC,CARSTRGVQETQYF
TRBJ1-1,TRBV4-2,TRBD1,TGTGCCAGCAGCCAAGATGCCCGGGACAGGGGAAACACTGAAGCTTTCTTT,CASSQDARDRGNTEAFF
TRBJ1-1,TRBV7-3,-,TGTGCCAGCAGCTTAACCGGGAGAACTACCTCAAAGAACACTGAAGCTTTCTTT,CASSLTGRTTSKNTEAFF
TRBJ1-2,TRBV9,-,TGTGCCAGCAGTTTAACAGGGATAGGCTATGGCTACACCTTC,CASSLTGIGYGYTF
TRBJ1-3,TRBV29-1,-,TGCAGCGTTGCCAGTGGAAACACCATATATTTT,CSVASGNTIYF
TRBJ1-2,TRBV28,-,TGTGCCAGCAGTGAGACAGGTCCCTTTTCTAACTATGGCTACACCTTC,CASSETGPFSNYGYTF
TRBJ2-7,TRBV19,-,TGTGCCAGTAGGACCTCAGGGATGGGGGAGCAGTACTTC,CASRTSGMGEQYF